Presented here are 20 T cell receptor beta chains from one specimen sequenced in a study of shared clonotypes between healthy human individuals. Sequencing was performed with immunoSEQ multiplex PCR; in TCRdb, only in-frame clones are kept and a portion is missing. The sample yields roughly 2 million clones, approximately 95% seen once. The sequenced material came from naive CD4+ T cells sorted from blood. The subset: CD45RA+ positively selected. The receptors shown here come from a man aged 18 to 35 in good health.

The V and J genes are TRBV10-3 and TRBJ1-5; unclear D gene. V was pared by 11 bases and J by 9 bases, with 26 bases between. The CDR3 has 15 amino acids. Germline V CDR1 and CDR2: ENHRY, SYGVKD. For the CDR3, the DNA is TGTGCCGTCCTTAGCCCGAGCCTGCGTCTACTGCCCCAGCATTTT. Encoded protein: CAVLSPSLRLLPQHF.

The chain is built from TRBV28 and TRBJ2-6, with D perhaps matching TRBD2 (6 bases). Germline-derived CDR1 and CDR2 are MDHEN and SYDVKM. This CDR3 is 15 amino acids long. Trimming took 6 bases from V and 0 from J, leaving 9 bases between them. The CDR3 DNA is TGTGCCAGCAGAATCGGGGGCTCTGGGGCCAACGTCCTGACTTTC. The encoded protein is CASRIGGSGANVLTF.

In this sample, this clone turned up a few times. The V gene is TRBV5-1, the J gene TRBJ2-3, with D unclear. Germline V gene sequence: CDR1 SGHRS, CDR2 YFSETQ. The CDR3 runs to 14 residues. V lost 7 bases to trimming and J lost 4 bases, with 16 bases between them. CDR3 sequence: CASARSLTADTQYF. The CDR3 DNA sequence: TGCGCCAGCGCGCGGTCTTTGACCGCAGATACGCAGTATTTT.

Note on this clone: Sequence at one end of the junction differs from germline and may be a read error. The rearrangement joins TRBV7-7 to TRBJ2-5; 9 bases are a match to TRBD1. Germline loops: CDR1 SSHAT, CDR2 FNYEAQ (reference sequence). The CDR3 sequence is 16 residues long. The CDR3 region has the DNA TGTGCTAGCAGCTTAGAATGGGGACAGGGTCAAGAGACCCAGTACTTC. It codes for CASSLEWGQGQETQYF.

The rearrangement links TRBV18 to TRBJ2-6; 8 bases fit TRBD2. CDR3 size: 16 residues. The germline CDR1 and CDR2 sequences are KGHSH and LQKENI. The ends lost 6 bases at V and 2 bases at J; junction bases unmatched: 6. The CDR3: CASSLTGGAGANVLTF. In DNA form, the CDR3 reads TGTGCCAGCTCCCTCACGGGGGGGGCTGGGGCCAACGTCCTGACTTTC.

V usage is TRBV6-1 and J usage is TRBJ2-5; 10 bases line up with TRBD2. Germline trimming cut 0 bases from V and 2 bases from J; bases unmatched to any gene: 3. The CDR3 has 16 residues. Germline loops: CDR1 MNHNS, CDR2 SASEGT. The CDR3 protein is CASSEAPAGGQETQYF. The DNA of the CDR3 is TGTGCCAGCAGTGAAGCCCCAGCGGGAGGGCAAGAGACCCAGTACTTC.

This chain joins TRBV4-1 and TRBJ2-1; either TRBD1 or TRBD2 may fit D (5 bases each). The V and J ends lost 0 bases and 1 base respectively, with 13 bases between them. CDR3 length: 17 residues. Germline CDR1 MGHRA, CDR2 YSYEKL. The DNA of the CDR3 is TGCGCCAGCAGCCAAGAGAGGGGCTCAAAATCCTACAATGAGCAGTTCTTC. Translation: CASSQERGSKSYNEQFF.

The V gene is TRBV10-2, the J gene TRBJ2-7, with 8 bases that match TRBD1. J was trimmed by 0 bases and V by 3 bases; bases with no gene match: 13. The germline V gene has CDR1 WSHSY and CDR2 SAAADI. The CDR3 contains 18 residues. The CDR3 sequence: CASSDRGRRYGISYEQYF. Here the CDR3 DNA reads TGCGCCAGCAGTGACAGGGGGCGGCGGTACGGGATCTCCTACGAGCAGTACTTC.

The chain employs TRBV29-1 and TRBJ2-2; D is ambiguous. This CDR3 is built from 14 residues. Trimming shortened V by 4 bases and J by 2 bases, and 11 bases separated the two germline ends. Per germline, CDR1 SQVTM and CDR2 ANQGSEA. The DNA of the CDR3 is TGCAGCGTTGTCGGCGAATTTAACACCGGGGAGCTGTTTTTT. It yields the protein CSVVGEFNTGELFF.

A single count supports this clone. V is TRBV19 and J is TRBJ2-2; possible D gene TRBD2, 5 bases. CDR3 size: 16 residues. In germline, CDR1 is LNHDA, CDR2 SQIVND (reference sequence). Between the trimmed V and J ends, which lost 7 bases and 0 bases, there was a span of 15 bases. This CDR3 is CASTKAEGTNTGELFF. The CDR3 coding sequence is TGTGCCAGTACCAAAGCAGAGGGCACGAACACCGGGGAGCTGTTTTTT.

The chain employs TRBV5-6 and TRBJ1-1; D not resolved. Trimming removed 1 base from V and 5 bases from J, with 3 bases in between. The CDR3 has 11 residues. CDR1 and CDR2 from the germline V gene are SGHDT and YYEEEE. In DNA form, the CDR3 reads TGTGCCAGCAGCTTGTCTACTGAAGCTTTCTTT. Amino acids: CASSLSTEAFF.

The CDR3 nucleotides read TGTGCCAGCTCACCTCCGCAGGCCACTGAAGCTTTCTTT. It specifies CASSPPQATEAFF. The chain recombines TRBV18 with TRBJ1-1; D is unresolved. The ends were cut back, 3 bases at V and 4 bases at J, with 9 bases in the middle. CDR1 and CDR2 (germline): KGHSH, LQKENI. CDR3 length equals 13 residues.

The CDR3 region has the DNA TGTGCCAGCACCCTAGGTGGTGCCAAAAACATTCAGTACTTC. It is translated as CASTLGGAKNIQYF. V and J are TRBV6-6 and TRBJ2-4; no firm D call. Between the trimmed V and J ends, which lost 7 bases and 1 base, there was a span of 11 bases. CDR1 MNHNY and CDR2 SVGAGI come from the germline V gene (reference sequence). This CDR3 comprises 14 residues.

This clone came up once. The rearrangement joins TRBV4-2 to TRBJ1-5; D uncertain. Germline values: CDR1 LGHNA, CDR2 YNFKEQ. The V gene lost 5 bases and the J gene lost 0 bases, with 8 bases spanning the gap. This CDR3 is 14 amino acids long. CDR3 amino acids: CASSGPYSNQPQHF. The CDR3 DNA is TGTGCCAGCAGCGGGCCTTATAGCAATCAGCCCCAGCATTTT.

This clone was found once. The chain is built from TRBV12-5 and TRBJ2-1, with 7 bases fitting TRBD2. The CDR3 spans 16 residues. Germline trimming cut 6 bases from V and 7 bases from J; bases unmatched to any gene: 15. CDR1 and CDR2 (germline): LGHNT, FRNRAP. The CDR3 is CASGEGTTGVRNEQFF. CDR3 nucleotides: TGTGCTAGTGGAGAGGGGACTACTGGCGTGCGGAATGAGCAGTTCTTC. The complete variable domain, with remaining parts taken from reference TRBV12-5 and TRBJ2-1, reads DARVTQTPRHKVTEMGQEVTMRCQPILGHNTVFWYRQTMMQGLELLAYFRNRAPLDDSGMPKDRFSAEMPDATLATLKIQPSEPRDSAVYFCASGEGTTGVRNEQFFGPGTRLTVL.

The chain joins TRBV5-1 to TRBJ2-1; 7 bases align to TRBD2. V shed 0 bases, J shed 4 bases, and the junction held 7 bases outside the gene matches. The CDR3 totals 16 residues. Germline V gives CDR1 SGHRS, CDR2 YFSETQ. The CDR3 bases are TGCGCCAGCAGCTTGGATGGGAGGGCGGGGTACAATGAGCAGTTCTTC. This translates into CASSLDGRAGYNEQFF.

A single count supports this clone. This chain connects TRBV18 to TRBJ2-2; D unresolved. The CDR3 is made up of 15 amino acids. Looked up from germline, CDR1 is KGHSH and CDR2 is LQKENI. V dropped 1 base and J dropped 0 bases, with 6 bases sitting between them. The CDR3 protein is CASSPRMTNTGELFF. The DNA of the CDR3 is TGTGCCAGCTCACCACGCATGACGAACACCGGGGAGCTGTTTTTT.

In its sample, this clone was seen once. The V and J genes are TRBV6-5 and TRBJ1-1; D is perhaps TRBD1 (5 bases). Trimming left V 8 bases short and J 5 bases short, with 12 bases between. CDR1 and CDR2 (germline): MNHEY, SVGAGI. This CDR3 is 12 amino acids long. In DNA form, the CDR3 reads TGTGCCAGCGGGGGGAGACGGACTGAAGCTTTCTTT. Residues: CASGGRRTEAFF.

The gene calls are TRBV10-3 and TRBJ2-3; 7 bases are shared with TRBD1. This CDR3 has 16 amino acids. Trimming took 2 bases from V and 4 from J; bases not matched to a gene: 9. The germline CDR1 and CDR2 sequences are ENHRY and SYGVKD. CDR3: CAISEPDRENSDTQYF. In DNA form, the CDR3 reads TGTGCCATCAGTGAGCCCGACAGGGAAAATTCAGATACGCAGTATTTT.

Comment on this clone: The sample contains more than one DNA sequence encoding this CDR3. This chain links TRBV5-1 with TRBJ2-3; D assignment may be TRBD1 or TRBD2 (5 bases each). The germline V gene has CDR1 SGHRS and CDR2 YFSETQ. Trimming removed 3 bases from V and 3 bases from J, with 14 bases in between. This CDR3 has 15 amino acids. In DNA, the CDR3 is TGCGCCAGCAGCTCACTAGGCCAGGGAACAGATACGCAGTATTTT. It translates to CASSSLGQGTDTQYF.